A single T cell receptor beta chain is shown here with its context. The antigen remains unidentified. This record belongs to a study of radiotherapy plus CTLA-4 blockade in lung cancer. The overall study: 18% of patients responded objectively, and roughly 30% achieved disease control.

Each patient with chemo-refractory metastatic non-small-cell lung cancer was treated with focal radiation plus CTLA-4 blockade using ipilimumab. Broader study findings: Blood TCR clones of tumor origin expanded after radiotherapy plus ipilimumab.

Germline assignment: CDR1 MDHEN and CDR2 SYDVKM. The CDR3 extends over 14 amino acids. The ends were cut back, 5 bases at V and 0 bases at J, with 10 bases in the middle. Profiling relied on immunoSEQ multiplex PCR, and the TCRdb table lists in-frame clones only, not all of them. The sample contains more than 35,000 clones, approximately 85% of which appear only once. The V and J genes are TRBV28 and TRBJ1-2; tentative D call: TRBD1 (6 bases). The sequencing here drew on peripheral blood, taken from a patient treated with radiotherapy plus ipilimumab. The receptor's source is a human donor with non-small cell lung cancer who had stable disease on radiotherapy plus ipilimumab. The CDR3 region has the DNA TGTGCCAGCAGTCGACAGGAGGCTAACTATGGCTACACCTTC. Translation: CASSRQEANYGYTF.